The present T cell receptor (beta chain) was sequenced within a study of shared clonotypes between healthy human individuals. Study details: The cohort had a couple of women and three men, ages 18 to 49. CD4 naive and memory got three plates each, CD8 naive two, CD8 memory one.

Naive CD8 cells comprised CD45RO-negative, CCR7-positively selected cells, excluding terminally differentiated effector memory CD45RA+ cells. Clones were read by immunoSEQ multiplex PCR, and TCRdb kept only the in-frame ones, dropping some. This sample carries 550,000 to 750,000 clones, roughly 96% of them seen once, and the ten largest clones take 0.11%. The sample comprised naive CD8+ T cells sorted from blood. The sequence was obtained from a woman in her 30s in good health.

CDR3 protein: CASSLSSRRRAYEQYF. CDR3 in DNA: TGTGCCAGCAGTCTCTCTTCCCGTCGGAGGGCCTACGAGCAGTACTTC. The rearrangement links TRBV27 to TRBJ2-7, with a tentative D call TRBD2 (6 bases). Germline CDR1 MNHEY, CDR2 SMNVEV (reference sequence). This CDR3 contains 16 residues. Trimming took off 5 bases at V and 2 bases at J, with 19 bases between the two ends.